This TCR beta chain was captured by sequencing in a study of cytomegalovirus exposure and HLA in healthy donors. This clone was observed a single time. The antigen is unknown. The study's findings and limits: Roughly uniform sequencing depth across donors was assumed, possibly incorrectly.

Germline CDR1 reads SGHTA; CDR2 reads FQGTGA. This CDR3 comprises 13 residues. Trimming cost V 2 bases and J 5 bases, with 9 bases left between them. Primers included in the PCR were 60 Vbeta and 13 Jbeta primers. Clones were read by immunoSEQ multiplex PCR, and TCRdb kept only the in-frame ones, dropping some. The sample includes about 82,000 clones, over 55% seen only once; the top ten take about 22%. This clonotype was obtained from a woman between 50 and 59 years old in good health and CMV-seropositive. Material: PBMCs. This chain uses TRBV7-3 with TRBJ1-1; D remains unclear. CDR3 sequence (DNA): TGTGCCAGCAGCTTATCCCAGTTGACTGAAGCTTTCTTT. This sequence encodes CASSLSQLTEAFF.